These T cell receptor beta chains were read from a single sample in a study of blood T cell repertoires in COVID-19. TCRdb keeps only in-frame clones here, not all; method: immunoSEQ multiplex PCR. The repertoire holds 190,000 or so clones, with 78% as singletons. The sequenced material came from peripheral blood. The receptors here all came from a woman at least 80 years old with active or convalescent COVID-19. Each CDR3 is given with its conserved first and last residue. Fields, in order: CDR3 protein, CDR3 DNA, D gene, clone size, J gene, V gene. D genes are given only for firm matches. Clone size appears in some rows only: once, few, many, or a class for an expanded clone.

CDR3aa: CASSSGPGLAGIGELFF; CDR3nt: TGCGCCAGCAGCTCCGGACCTGGACTAGCGGGGATCGGGGAGCTGTTTTTT; d_gene: TRBD2; abundance: .; j_gene: TRBJ2-2; v_gene: TRBV5-1
CDR3aa: CASRGLQETQYF; CDR3nt: TGTGCCAGCAGGGGACTACAGGAGACCCAGTACTTC; d_gene: TRBD2; abundance: .; j_gene: TRBJ2-5; v_gene: TRBV11-2
CDR3aa: CASSLEGRTGELFF; CDR3nt: TGCGCCAGCAGCTTGGAGGGGAGGACCGGGGAGCTGTTTTTT; d_gene: .; abundance: .; j_gene: TRBJ2-2; v_gene: TRBV5-1
CDR3aa: CASIEDNISYEQYF; CDR3nt: TGTGCCAGCATCGAGGACAACATATCCTACGAGCAGTACTTC; d_gene: .; abundance: .; j_gene: TRBJ2-7; v_gene: TRBV6-5
CDR3aa: CASSQEMGGAGNEQFF; CDR3nt: TGCGCCAGCAGCCAAGAGATGGGGGGGGCCGGGAATGAGCAGTTCTTC; d_gene: .; abundance: once; j_gene: TRBJ2-1; v_gene: TRBV4-3
CDR3aa: CASIPGTSDSASYEQYF; CDR3nt: TGCGCCAGCATTCCGGGGACCTCGGACAGTGCAAGCTACGAGCAGTACTTC; d_gene: .; abundance: .; j_gene: TRBJ2-7; v_gene: TRBV5-1
CDR3aa: CASSLISSSGANVLTF; CDR3nt: TGTGCCAGCAGCTTAATTTCCAGCTCTGGGGCCAACGTCCTGACTTTC; d_gene: .; abundance: .; j_gene: TRBJ2-6; v_gene: TRBV7-2
CDR3aa: CASSSSPGELFF; CDR3nt: TGTGCCAGCAGTTCCAGTCCGGGGGAGCTGTTTTTT; d_gene: .; abundance: .; j_gene: TRBJ2-2; v_gene: TRBV12-3/TRBV12-4
CDR3aa: CASSPGQVAAGELFF; CDR3nt: TGCGCCAGCAGCCCTGGACAGGTGGCGGCCGGGGAGCTGTTTTTT; d_gene: TRBD1; abundance: .; j_gene: TRBJ2-2; v_gene: TRBV5-1
CDR3aa: CASQPGYSNQPQHF; CDR3nt: TGTGCCAGCCAGCCGGGGTATAGCAATCAGCCCCAGCATTTT; d_gene: .; abundance: .; j_gene: TRBJ1-5; v_gene: TRBV2
CDR3aa: CASRVRQVHEQYF; CDR3nt: TGTGCCAGCAGAGTCCGACAGGTACACGAGCAGTACTTC; d_gene: .; abundance: .; j_gene: TRBJ2-7; v_gene: TRBV6-5
CDR3aa: CASSEEQGIGEQFF; CDR3nt: TGTGCCAGCAGTGAAGAACAGGGTATCGGTGAGCAGTTCTTC; d_gene: .; abundance: .; j_gene: TRBJ2-1; v_gene: TRBV2
CDR3aa: CASSLSYGEAFF; CDR3nt: TGCGCCAGCAGCCTATCTTATGGTGAAGCTTTCTTT; d_gene: .; abundance: .; j_gene: TRBJ1-1; v_gene: TRBV5-1
CDR3aa: CASSPTGGVETQYF; CDR3nt: TGTGCCAGCAGCCCGACCGGGGGAGTGGAGACCCAGTACTTC; d_gene: .; abundance: .; j_gene: TRBJ2-5; v_gene: TRBV11-3
CDR3aa: CASSTRQGGNTEAFF; CDR3nt: TGTGCCAGCAGCACCAGACAGGGAGGGAACACTGAAGCTTTCTTT; d_gene: TRBD1; abundance: few; j_gene: TRBJ1-1; v_gene: TRBV5-4
CDR3aa: CASKPLTPQGASATNEKLFF; CDR3nt: TGCGCCAGCAAACCACTAACTCCACAGGGGGCCTCGGCAACTAATGAAAAACTGTTTTTT; d_gene: TRBD1; abundance: once; j_gene: TRBJ1-4; v_gene: TRBV23-1
CDR3aa: CASSQDSGDVYEQYF; CDR3nt: TGCGCCAGCAGCCAAGATTCCGGGGATGTGTACGAGCAGTACTTC; d_gene: .; abundance: .; j_gene: TRBJ2-7; v_gene: TRBV4-3
CDR3aa: CASSPRVPGELFF; CDR3nt: TGTGCCAGCAGCCCAAGAGTGCCCGGGGAGCTGTTTTTT; d_gene: .; abundance: .; j_gene: TRBJ2-2; v_gene: TRBV7-8
CDR3aa: CASSHPGREQYF; CDR3nt: TGTGCCAGCAGTCACCCCGGCAGGGAGCAGTACTTC; d_gene: .; abundance: once; j_gene: TRBJ2-7; v_gene: TRBV2
CDR3aa: CASSFARGQGMGSNQPQHF; CDR3nt: TGTGCCAGCAGTTTTGCGAGGGGACAGGGGATGGGAAGCAATCAGCCCCAGCATTTT; d_gene: TRBD1; abundance: .; j_gene: TRBJ1-5; v_gene: TRBV28
CDR3aa: CASSLGGGGYEQFF; CDR3nt: TGTGCCAGCAGCTTAGGCGGGGGGGGATATGAGCAGTTCTTC; d_gene: TRBD2; abundance: .; j_gene: TRBJ2-1; v_gene: TRBV7-8
CDR3aa: CASSQDMSYEQYF; CDR3nt: TGTGCCAGCAGCCAAGATATGAGTTACGAGCAGTACTTC; d_gene: .; abundance: .; j_gene: TRBJ2-7; v_gene: TRBV4-2
CDR3aa: CASSNRAEGLLLSGTNEKLFF; CDR3nt: TGCGCCAGCAGCAACAGGGCCGAGGGTCTCCTGCTCAGCGGTACTAATGAAAAACTGTTTTTT; d_gene: .; abundance: few; j_gene: TRBJ1-4; v_gene: TRBV10-1
CDR3aa: CASSQSGQRKETQYF; CDR3nt: TGTGCCAGCAGCCAAAGCGGGCAAAGAAAAGAGACCCAGTACTTC; d_gene: .; abundance: .; j_gene: TRBJ2-5; v_gene: TRBV4-2
CDR3aa: CASSPSAGPYNEQFF; CDR3nt: TGTGCCAGCAGTCCCTCTGCGGGGCCTTACAATGAGCAGTTCTTC; d_gene: .; abundance: once; j_gene: TRBJ2-1; v_gene: TRBV28
CDR3aa: CATGQGGSPLHF; CDR3nt: TGTGCCACCGGACAGGGTGGTTCACCCCTCCACTTT; d_gene: TRBD1; abundance: few; j_gene: TRBJ1-6; v_gene: TRBV15
CDR3aa: CASRDSINTGELFF; CDR3nt: TGCGCCAGCAGGGACAGCATTAACACCGGGGAGCTGTTTTTT; d_gene: .; abundance: .; j_gene: TRBJ2-2; v_gene: TRBV5-1
CDR3aa: CASVSQTMNTEAFF; CDR3nt: TGTGCCAGTGTGTCACAGACCATGAACACTGAAGCTTTCTTT; d_gene: .; abundance: .; j_gene: TRBJ1-1; v_gene: TRBV28
CDR3aa: CAWSVLAGGLNTQYF; CDR3nt: TGTGCCTGGAGTGTACTAGCGGGGGGCCTAAATACGCAGTATTTT; d_gene: TRBD2; abundance: few; j_gene: TRBJ2-3; v_gene: TRBV30
CDR3aa: CASSQGGGKVYGYTF; CDR3nt: TGCGCCAGCAGCCAAGGAGGGGGCAAAGTCTATGGCTACACCTTC; d_gene: TRBD1; abundance: .; j_gene: TRBJ1-2; v_gene: TRBV4-1
CDR3aa: CASSQDQGSGYTF; CDR3nt: TGTGCCAGCAGCCAAGATCAAGGGAGTGGCTACACCTTC; d_gene: .; abundance: once; j_gene: TRBJ1-2; v_gene: TRBV3-1/TRBV3-2
CDR3aa: CASSELAAGTEAFF; CDR3nt: TGTGCCAGCAGTGAACTGGCGGCGGGCACTGAAGCTTTCTTT; d_gene: .; abundance: .; j_gene: TRBJ1-1; v_gene: TRBV6-1
CDR3aa: CASSYFGTGVHEQYF; CDR3nt: TGTGCCAGCAGTTACTTCGGGACAGGGGTTCACGAGCAGTACTTC; d_gene: TRBD1; abundance: .; j_gene: TRBJ2-7; v_gene: TRBV6-5
CDR3aa: CASSPDRRGGYTF; CDR3nt: TGTGCCAGCAGCCCTGACCGCAGAGGGGGCTACACCTTC; d_gene: .; abundance: .; j_gene: TRBJ1-2; v_gene: TRBV9
CDR3aa: CASSTGDDNYGYTF; CDR3nt: TGTGCCAGCAGCACAGGGGACGACAACTATGGCTACACCTTC; d_gene: TRBD1; abundance: .; j_gene: TRBJ1-2; v_gene: TRBV6-5
CDR3aa: CASSLGTSGHYNEQFF; CDR3nt: TGTGCCAGCAGCCTCGGGACTAGCGGACACTACAATGAGCAGTTCTTC; d_gene: TRBD2; abundance: .; j_gene: TRBJ2-1; v_gene: TRBV5-8
CDR3aa: CASTGKGELNYGYTF; CDR3nt: TGTGCCAGTACCGGTAAGGGAGAACTCAACTATGGCTACACCTTC; d_gene: .; abundance: once; j_gene: TRBJ1-2; v_gene: TRBV19
CDR3aa: CASRLTGPSTDTQYF; CDR3nt: TGTGCCAGCCGGTTGACAGGCCCTAGCACAGATACGCAGTATTTT; d_gene: .; abundance: few; j_gene: TRBJ2-3; v_gene: TRBV5-4
CDR3aa: CASSGQGGAHTEAFF; CDR3nt: TGTGCCAGCTCAGGGCAAGGTGGGGCGCACACTGAAGCTTTCTTT; d_gene: .; abundance: .; j_gene: TRBJ1-1; v_gene: TRBV18
CDR3aa: CASSGTEVEKLFF; CDR3nt: TGTGCCAGCAGCGGGACAGAGGTCGAAAAACTGTTTTTT; d_gene: TRBD1; abundance: .; j_gene: TRBJ1-4; v_gene: TRBV6-5
CDR3aa: CASSLKTGTGNTIYF; CDR3nt: TGTGCCAGCAGCTTAAAGACAGGAACTGGAAACACCATATATTTT; d_gene: .; abundance: .; j_gene: TRBJ1-3; v_gene: TRBV7-9
CDR3aa: CASSPGVLTSNEQFF; CDR3nt: TGTGCCAGCAGCCCAGGGGTACTAACCTCCAATGAGCAGTTCTTC; d_gene: .; abundance: once; j_gene: TRBJ2-1; v_gene: TRBV5-8
CDR3aa: CASSLVVPNYGYTF; CDR3nt: TGTGCCAGCAGTTTAGTAGTCCCTAACTATGGCTACACCTTC; d_gene: .; abundance: .; j_gene: TRBJ1-2; v_gene: TRBV28
CDR3aa: CASSEGQGSYGYTF; CDR3nt: TGTGCCAGCTCCGAGGGACAGGGTAGTTATGGCTACACCTTC; d_gene: TRBD1; abundance: once; j_gene: TRBJ1-2; v_gene: TRBV18
CDR3aa: CASSLAEGTGELFF; CDR3nt: TGTGCCAGCAGCTTAGCGGAGGGGACCGGGGAGCTGTTTTTT; d_gene: .; abundance: .; j_gene: TRBJ2-2; v_gene: TRBV7-9
CDR3aa: CASSAGSSISGNTIYF; CDR3nt: TGCGCCAGCAGCGCGGGTAGTTCCATCTCTGGAAACACCATATATTTT; d_gene: .; abundance: few; j_gene: TRBJ1-3; v_gene: TRBV5-1
CDR3aa: CASSRYIRQDMNTEAFF; CDR3nt: TGTGCCAGCAGCCGATATATTCGCCAGGATATGAACACTGAAGCTTTCTTT; d_gene: .; abundance: .; j_gene: TRBJ1-1; v_gene: TRBV27
CDR3aa: CASSLARRNQPQHF; CDR3nt: TGTGCCAGCAGCTTAGCGCGGAGGAATCAGCCCCAGCATTTT; d_gene: .; abundance: .; j_gene: TRBJ1-5; v_gene: TRBV7-8
CDR3aa: CASTLGQGGFEKLFF; CDR3nt: TGTGCCAGCACGTTGGGGCAGGGAGGGTTTGAAAAACTGTTTTTT; d_gene: .; abundance: .; j_gene: TRBJ1-4; v_gene: TRBV6-9
CDR3aa: CASSLGQDETQYF; CDR3nt: TGTGCCAGCAGCTTAGGACAGGACGAGACCCAGTACTTC; d_gene: .; abundance: .; j_gene: TRBJ2-5; v_gene: TRBV7-6
CDR3aa: CASSFFGGYTF; CDR3nt: TGTGCCAGCAGTTTTTTCGGTGGCTACACCTTC; d_gene: .; abundance: .; j_gene: TRBJ1-2; v_gene: TRBV28
CDR3aa: CASSYDGQGSGSPLHF; CDR3nt: TGTGCCAGCAGTTACGACGGTCAGGGCTCCGGTTCACCCCTCCACTTT; d_gene: .; abundance: .; j_gene: TRBJ1-6; v_gene: TRBV6-5
CDR3aa: CASSAGSSPAEAFF; CDR3nt: TGTGCCAGCAGCGCGGGGAGCTCGCCCGCTGAAGCTTTCTTT; d_gene: .; abundance: .; j_gene: TRBJ1-1; v_gene: TRBV28
CDR3aa: CASSLLITPGAGDTQYF; CDR3nt: TGTGCCAGCTCACTCCTAATAACCCCAGGGGCCGGAGATACGCAGTATTTT; d_gene: .; abundance: .; j_gene: TRBJ2-3; v_gene: TRBV18
CDR3aa: CASSLAPVFADTQYF; CDR3nt: TGCGCCAGCAGCTTGGCCCCCGTTTTTGCGGATACGCAGTATTTT; d_gene: .; abundance: .; j_gene: TRBJ2-3; v_gene: TRBV5-1